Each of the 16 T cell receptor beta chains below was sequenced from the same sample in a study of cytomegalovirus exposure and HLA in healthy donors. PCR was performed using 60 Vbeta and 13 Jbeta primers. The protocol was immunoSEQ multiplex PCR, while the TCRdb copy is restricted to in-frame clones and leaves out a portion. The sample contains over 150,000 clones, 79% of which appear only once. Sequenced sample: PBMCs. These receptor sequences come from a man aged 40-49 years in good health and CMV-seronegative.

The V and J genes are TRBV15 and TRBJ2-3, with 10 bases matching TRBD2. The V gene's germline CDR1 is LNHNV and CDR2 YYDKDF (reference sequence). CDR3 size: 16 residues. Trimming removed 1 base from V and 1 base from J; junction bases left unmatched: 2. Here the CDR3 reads CATSRAGTSGTDTQYF. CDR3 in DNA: TGTGCCACCAGCAGAGCCGGGACTAGCGGCACAGATACGCAGTATTTT.

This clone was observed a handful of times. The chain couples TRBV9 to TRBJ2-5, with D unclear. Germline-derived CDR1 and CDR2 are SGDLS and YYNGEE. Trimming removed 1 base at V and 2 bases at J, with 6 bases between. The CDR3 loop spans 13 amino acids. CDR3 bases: TGTGCCAGCAGCGTAACTGCTCAAGAGACCCAGTACTTC. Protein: CASSVTAQETQYF. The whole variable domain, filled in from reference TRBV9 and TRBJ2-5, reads DSGVTQTPKHLITATGQRVTLRCSPRSGDLSVYWYQQSLDQGLQFLIQYYNGEERAKGNILERFSAQQFPDLHSELNLSSLELGDSALYFCASSVTAQETQYFGPGTRLLVL.

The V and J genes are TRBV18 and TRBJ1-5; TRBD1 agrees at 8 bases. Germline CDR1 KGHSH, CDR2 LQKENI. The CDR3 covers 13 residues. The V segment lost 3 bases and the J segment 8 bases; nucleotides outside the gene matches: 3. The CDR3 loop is CASSPRTGKPQHF. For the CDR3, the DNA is TGTGCCAGCTCACCGCGGACAGGGAAGCCCCAGCATTTT.

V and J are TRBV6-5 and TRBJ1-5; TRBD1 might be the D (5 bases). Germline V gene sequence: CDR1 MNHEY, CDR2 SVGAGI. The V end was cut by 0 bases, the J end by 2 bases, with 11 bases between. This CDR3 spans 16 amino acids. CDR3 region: CASSYSGGAGNQPQHF. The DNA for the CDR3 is TGTGCCAGCAGTTACTCGGGAGGGGCCGGCAATCAGCCCCAGCATTTT.

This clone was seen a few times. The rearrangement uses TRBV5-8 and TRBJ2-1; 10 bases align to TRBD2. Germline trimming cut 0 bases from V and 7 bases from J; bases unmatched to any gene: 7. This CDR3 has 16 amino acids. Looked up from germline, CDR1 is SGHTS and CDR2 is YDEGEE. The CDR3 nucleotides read TGTGCCAGCAGCTTGGCCCTAGCGGGAGACATTAATGAGCAGTTCTTC. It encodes CASSLALAGDINEQFF.

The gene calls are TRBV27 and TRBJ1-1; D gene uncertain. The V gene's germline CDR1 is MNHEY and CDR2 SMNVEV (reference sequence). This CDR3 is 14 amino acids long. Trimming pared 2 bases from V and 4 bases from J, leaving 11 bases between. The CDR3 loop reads CASSLPGERTEAFF. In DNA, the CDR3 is TGTGCCAGCAGTTTACCCGGGGAACGCACTGAAGCTTTCTTT.

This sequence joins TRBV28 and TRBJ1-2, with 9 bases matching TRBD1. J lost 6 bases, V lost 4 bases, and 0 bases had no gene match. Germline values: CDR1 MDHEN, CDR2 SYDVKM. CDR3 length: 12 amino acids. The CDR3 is CASSWTGDGYTF. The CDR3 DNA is TGTGCCAGCAGTTGGACAGGGGATGGCTACACCTTC.

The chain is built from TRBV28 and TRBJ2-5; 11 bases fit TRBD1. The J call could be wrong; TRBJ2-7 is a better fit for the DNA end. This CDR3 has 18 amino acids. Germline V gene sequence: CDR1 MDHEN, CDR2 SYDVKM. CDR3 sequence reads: CASSPPGRTGGASSEQYF. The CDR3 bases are TGTGCCAGCAGCCCCCCCGGGAGGACAGGGGGCGCGTCAAGCGAGCAGTACTTC.

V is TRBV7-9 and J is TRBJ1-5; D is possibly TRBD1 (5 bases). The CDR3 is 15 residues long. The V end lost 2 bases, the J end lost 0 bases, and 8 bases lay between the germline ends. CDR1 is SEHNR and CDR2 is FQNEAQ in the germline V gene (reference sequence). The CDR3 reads CASSLPTDSNQPQHF. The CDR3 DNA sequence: TGTGCCAGCAGCTTACCGACAGATAGCAATCAGCCCCAGCATTTT.

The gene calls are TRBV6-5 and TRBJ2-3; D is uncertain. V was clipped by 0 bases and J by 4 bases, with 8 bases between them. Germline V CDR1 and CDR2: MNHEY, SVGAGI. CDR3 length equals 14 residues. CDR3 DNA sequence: TGTGCCAGCAGTTACTCGTTGGCGGCAGATACGCAGTATTTT. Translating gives CASSYSLAADTQYF.

The CDR3 sequence: CASSPDSMDTQYF. CDR3 coding DNA: TGTGCCAGCAGTCCGGACTCAATGGATACGCAGTATTTT. The chain has TRBV27 and TRBJ2-3; perhaps TRBD2 as D (5 bases). The germline gives CDR1 MNHEY, CDR2 SMNVEV (reference sequence). The V gene lost 5 bases and the J gene lost 6 bases, with 12 bases spanning the gap. The CDR3 spans 13 residues.

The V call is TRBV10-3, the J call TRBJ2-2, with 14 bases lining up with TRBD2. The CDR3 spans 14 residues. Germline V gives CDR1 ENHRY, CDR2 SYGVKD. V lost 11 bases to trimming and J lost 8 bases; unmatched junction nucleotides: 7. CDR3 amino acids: CAVTSGRAAGELFF. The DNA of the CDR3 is TGTGCCGTGACTAGCGGGAGGGCCGCGGGGGAGCTGTTTTTT.

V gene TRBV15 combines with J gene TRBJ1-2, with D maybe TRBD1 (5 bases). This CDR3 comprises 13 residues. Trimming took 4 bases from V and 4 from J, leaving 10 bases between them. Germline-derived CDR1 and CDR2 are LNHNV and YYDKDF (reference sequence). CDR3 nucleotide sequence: TGTGCCACCAGCACGCGGGACCTCTATGGCTACACCTTC. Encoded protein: CATSTRDLYGYTF.

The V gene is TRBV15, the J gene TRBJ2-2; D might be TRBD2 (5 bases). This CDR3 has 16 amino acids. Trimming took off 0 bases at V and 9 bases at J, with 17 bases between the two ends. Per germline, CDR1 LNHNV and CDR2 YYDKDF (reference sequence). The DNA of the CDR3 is TGTGCCACCAGCAGAGATAGGGTCCGGGGAGCGCGGGAGCTGTTTTTT. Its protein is CATSRDRVRGARELFF.

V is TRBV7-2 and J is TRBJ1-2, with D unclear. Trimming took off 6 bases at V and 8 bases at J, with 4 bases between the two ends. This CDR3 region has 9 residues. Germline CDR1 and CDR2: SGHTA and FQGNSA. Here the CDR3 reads CASSQGYTF. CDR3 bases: TGTGCCAGCAGTCAAGGCTACACCTTC.

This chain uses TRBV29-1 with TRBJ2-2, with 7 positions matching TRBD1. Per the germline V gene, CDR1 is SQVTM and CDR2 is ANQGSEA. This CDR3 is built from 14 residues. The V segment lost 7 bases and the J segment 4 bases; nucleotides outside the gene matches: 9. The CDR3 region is CSGTDRAGTGELFF. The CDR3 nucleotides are TGCAGCGGGACAGACAGGGCCGGCACCGGGGAGCTGTTTTTT.